This passage covers 16 T cell receptor beta chains from one sample sequenced in a study of OX40 agonist ivuxolimab in advanced cancers. Libraries were prepared by immunoSEQ multiplex PCR; TCRdb keeps only in-frame clonotypes and omits some of them. The sample has about 48,000 clones, around 87% seen once; the top ten hold 10%. The sample here was CD4+ or CD8+ T cells sorted from blood, taken in a trial of the OX40 agonist ivuxolimab. These receptors were collected from an adult with an advanced solid tumor such as melanoma, head and neck, liver or kidney cancer.

J is TRBJ1-3 and V is TRBV18; D is perhaps TRBD1 (5 bases). In germline, CDR1 is KGHSH, CDR2 LQKENI. The CDR3 extends over 17 amino acids. The V end lost 3 bases, the J end lost 0 bases, and 15 bases lay between the germline ends. The CDR3 sequence: CASSPTKGDLSGNTIYF. CDR3 nucleotides: TGTGCCAGCTCACCCACCAAAGGGGACCTCTCTGGAAACACCATATATTTT.

This chain connects TRBV4-3 to TRBJ2-2; TRBD2 is a possible D gene (5 bases). This CDR3 has 19 residues. Deletions cut 3 bases from V and 3 bases from J, with 23 bases between. Germline V gene lookup returns CDR1 LGHNA and CDR2 YSLEER. The CDR3 DNA sequence: TGCGCCAGCAGCCACCTCGGGGTAGTCTCTTTTGGGTACACCGGGGAGCTGTTTTTT. The encoded protein is CASSHLGVVSFGYTGELFF.

The J gene is TRBJ2-3, the V gene TRBV7-2; 8 positions agree with TRBD2. The CDR3 spans 14 residues. The V gene's germline CDR1 is SGHTA and CDR2 FQGNSA. V trimming: 4 bases; J trimming: 6 bases; junction bases outside the gene matches: 6. As DNA, the CDR3 is TGTGCCAGCAGCTCCTCGGGGGGGGGCGATACGCAGTATTTT. It codes for CASSSSGGGDTQYF.

The J gene is TRBJ2-2, the V gene TRBV5-4, with D perhaps TRBD1 or TRBD2 (5 bases each). V was clipped by 0 bases and J by 6 bases, with 12 bases between them. The CDR3 is 15 residues long. Per the germline V gene, CDR1 is SGHNT and CDR2 is YYREEE (reference sequence). The chain's CDR3 is CASSLVPGTPGELFF. The CDR3 bases are TGTGCCAGCAGCTTGGTACCCGGGACCCCCGGGGAGCTGTTTTTT. The full variable domain, with the rest looked up from reference TRBV5-4 and TRBJ2-2, is ETGVTQSPTHLIKTRGQQVTLRCSSQSGHNTVSWYQQALGQGPQFIFQYYREEENGRGNFPPRFSGLQFPNYSSELNVNALELDDSALYLCASSLVPGTPGELFFGEGSRLTVL.

V is TRBV5-6 and J is TRBJ2-1; 10 nucleotides agree with TRBD2. Germline CDR1 is SGHDT and CDR2 is YYEEEE. V dropped 7 bases and J dropped 0; count of bases not matched to a gene: 10. This CDR3 contains 17 residues. CDR3 coding DNA: TGTGCCAGCTGGGGTAGCGGGGGGCCCAGCTCCTACAATGAGCAGTTCTTC. Protein: CASWGSGGPSSYNEQFF.

The rearrangement uses TRBV10-3 and TRBJ1-1; D perhaps matches TRBD1 (5 bases). Germline values: CDR1 ENHRY, CDR2 SYGVKD. CDR3 length: 11 amino acids. Trimming cost V 10 bases and J 1 base, with 7 bases left between them. The CDR3 reads CATQGNTEAFF. DNA of the CDR3: TGTGCCACTCAGGGGAACACTGAAGCTTTCTTT.

This clone was seen only once. V and J are TRBV14 and TRBJ2-7; possibly TRBD2 for D (5 bases). Trimming cost V 4 bases and J 4 bases, with 11 bases left between them. Germline loops: CDR1 SGHDN, CDR2 FVKESK. CDR3 length: 13 residues. The CDR3 nucleotides are TGTGCCAGCAGCCGAAGAGGGAGTTACGAGCAGTACTTC. Amino acid sequence: CASSRRGSYEQYF.

This clone was observed once. J is TRBJ1-1 and V is TRBV12-5, with no clear D. Per germline, CDR1 LGHNT and CDR2 FRNRAP. V lost 5 bases to trimming and J lost 5 bases, with 12 bases between them. This CDR3 spans 13 amino acids. The CDR3 region has the DNA TGTGCTAGTGGTCCCTCCACAAGGACTGAAGCTTTCTTT. Its translation is CASGPSTRTEAFF.

The chain uses TRBV9 and TRBJ2-5; D is perhaps TRBD2 (5 bases). Trimming shortened V by 6 bases and J by 1 base, and 13 bases separated the two germline ends. This CDR3 region has 14 residues. CDR1 is SGDLS and CDR2 is YYNGEE in the germline V gene. CDR3 DNA: TGTGCCAGCACGCCCAGCGGATTCCAAGAGACCCAGTACTTC. Translation gives CASTPSGFQETQYF.

The chain combines TRBV7-2 with TRBJ2-7; D gene uncertain. This CDR3 contains 12 residues. CDR1 is SGHTA and CDR2 is FQGNSA in the germline V gene. V lost 3 bases to trimming and J lost 4 bases, with 7 bases between them. The CDR3 bases are TGTGCCAGCAGCTTTCAAGGTTACGAGCAGTACTTC. It codes for CASSFQGYEQYF.

This chain connects TRBV25-1 to TRBJ1-4, with 8 bases identical to TRBD1. Germline CDR1 is MGHDK and CDR2 is SYGVNS. The V and J ends lost 6 bases and 5 bases, in that order; junction bases with no gene match: 5. This CDR3 has 14 amino acids. The CDR3: CASRGDRPNEKLFF. The DNA of the CDR3 is TGTGCCAGCAGGGGGGACAGGCCGAATGAAAAACTGTTTTTT. The variable domain in full, completed from reference TRBV25-1 and TRBJ1-4, reads EADIYQTPRYLVIGTGKKITLECSQTMGHDKMYWYQQDPGMELHLIHYSYGVNSTEKGDLSSESTVSRIRTEHFPLTLESARPSHTSQYLCASRGDRPNEKLFFGSGTQLSVL.

This clone is a singleton in its sample. The chain has TRBV4-1 and TRBJ1-2; 10 nucleotides agree with TRBD1. V shed 1 base, J shed 2 bases, and the junction held 4 bases outside the gene matches. The germline CDR1 and CDR2 sequences are MGHRA and YSYEKL. This CDR3 contains 16 residues. CDR3 nucleotides: TGCGCCAGCAGCCAAGTGACAGGGGGCGCGAACTATGGCTACACCTTC. Translating gives CASSQVTGGANYGYTF.

The chain carries TRBV6-4 and TRBJ2-3, with 9 bases matching TRBD2. The CDR3 loop spans 17 amino acids. The germline V gene has CDR1 MRHNA and CDR2 SNTAGT. V lost 3 bases and J lost 6; bases outside the gene matches: 13. The CDR3 region is CASSDGSGGLQSDTQYF. The CDR3 nucleotides are TGTGCCAGCAGTGATGGGAGCGGGGGGTTACAGAGTGATACGCAGTATTTT.

Here the CDR3 reads CATSRDTGQKGETQYF. CDR3 bases: TGTGCCACCAGCAGAGATACAGGACAGAAGGGGGAGACCCAGTACTTC. The chain links TRBV15 to TRBJ2-5; tentative D call: TRBD1 (6 bases). The V end was cut by 0 bases, the J end by 5 bases, with 16 bases between. This CDR3 is 16 amino acids long. The germline V gene has CDR1 LNHNV and CDR2 YYDKDF (reference sequence).

V and J are TRBV11-2 and TRBJ2-7; D may be TRBD1 or TRBD2 (5 bases each). V was clipped by 5 bases and J by 6 bases, with 26 bases between them. The V gene's germline CDR1 is SGHAT and CDR2 FQNNGV. The CDR3 runs to 17 residues. In DNA form, the CDR3 reads TGTGCCAGCAGCCCCACCCCCTCGGGGCACCCTCGTCCCGAGCAGTACTTC. It codes for CASSPTPSGHPRPEQYF.

This clone was seen only once. The chain employs TRBV12-5 and TRBJ1-5; D might be TRBD1 (5 bases). V was trimmed by 1 base and J by 1 base, leaving 14 bases between them. The CDR3 is made up of 17 amino acids. Germline CDR1 and CDR2: LGHNT and FRNRAP. For the CDR3, the DNA is TGTGCTAGTGGTTTGGACTTCGCGGGGGTAAGCAATCAGCCCCAGCATTTT. Protein sequence: CASGLDFAGVSNQPQHF.